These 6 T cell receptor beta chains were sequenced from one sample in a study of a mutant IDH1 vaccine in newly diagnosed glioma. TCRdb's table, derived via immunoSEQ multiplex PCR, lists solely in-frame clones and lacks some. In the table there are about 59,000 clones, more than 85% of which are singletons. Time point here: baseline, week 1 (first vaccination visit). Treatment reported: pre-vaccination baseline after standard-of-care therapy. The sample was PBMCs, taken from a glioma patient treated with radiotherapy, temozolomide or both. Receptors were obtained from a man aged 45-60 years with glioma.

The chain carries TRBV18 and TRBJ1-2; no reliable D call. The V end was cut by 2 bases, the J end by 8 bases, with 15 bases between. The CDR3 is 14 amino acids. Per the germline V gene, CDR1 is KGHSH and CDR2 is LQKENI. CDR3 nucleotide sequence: TGTGCCAGCTCACCAACAACCACACCCCTGGGCTACACCTTC. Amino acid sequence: CASSPTTTPLGYTF.

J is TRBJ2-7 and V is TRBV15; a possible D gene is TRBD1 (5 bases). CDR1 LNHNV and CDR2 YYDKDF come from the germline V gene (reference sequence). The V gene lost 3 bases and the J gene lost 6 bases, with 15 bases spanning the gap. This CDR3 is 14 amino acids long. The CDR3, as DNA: TGTGCCACCAGCAGTACAGCCCCCCAGGGCGAGCAGTACTTC. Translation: CATSSTAPQGEQYF.

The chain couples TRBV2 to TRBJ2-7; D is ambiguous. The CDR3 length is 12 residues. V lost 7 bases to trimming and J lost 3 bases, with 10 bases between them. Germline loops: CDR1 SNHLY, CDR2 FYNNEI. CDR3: CASNRDRYEQYF. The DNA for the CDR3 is TGTGCCAGCAACAGAGACCGCTACGAGCAGTACTTC.

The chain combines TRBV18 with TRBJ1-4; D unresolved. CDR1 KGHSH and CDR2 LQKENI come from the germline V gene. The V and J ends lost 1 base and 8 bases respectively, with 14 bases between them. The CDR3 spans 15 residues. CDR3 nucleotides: TGTGCCAGCTCACCACGGCAAGCAATAGGGGAAAAACTGTTTTTT. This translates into CASSPRQAIGEKLFF.

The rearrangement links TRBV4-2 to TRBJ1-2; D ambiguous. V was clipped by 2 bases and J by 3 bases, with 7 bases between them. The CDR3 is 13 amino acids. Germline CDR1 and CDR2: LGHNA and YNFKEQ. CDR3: CASSQSGDYGYTF. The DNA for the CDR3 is TGTGCCAGCAGCCAAAGCGGAGACTATGGCTACACCTTC.

CDR3 sequence (DNA): TGCGCCAGCAGTTTCACGGAGCTTCGGGGTTCACCCCTCCACTTT. This encodes CASSFTELRGSPLHF. V gene TRBV10-1 combines with J gene TRBJ1-6; D not resolved. Trimming shortened V by 5 bases and J by 9 bases, and 17 bases separated the two germline ends. The CDR3 is 15 residues long. Germline V CDR1 and CDR2: WNHNN, SYGVQD (reference sequence).